These T cell receptor beta chains were read from a single sample in a study of Siglec-9 on CD8 T cells in melanoma. Profiling relied on immunoSEQ multiplex PCR, and the TCRdb table lists in-frame clones only, not all of them. The sample has around 30,000 clones, 80% seen once. Source material: Siglec-9- CD8+ T cells sorted from blood. The receptor set was obtained from a human donor in good health. Both conserved end residues are part of each CDR3. A D gene is named only where the DNA matches it firmly. For some rows the clone size is stated as once, few or many, or as a class when expanded; others skip it.

CDR3aa	CDR3nt	abundance	d_gene	v_gene	j_gene
CASSAGNTGELFF	TGTGCCAGTTCAGCGGGGAACACCGGGGAGCTGTTTTTT	-	-	TRBV27	TRBJ2-2
CAIRDRINLESPLHF	TGTGCCATCCGGGACCGGATTAACCTGGAGTCACCCCTCCACTTT	-	-	TRBV10-3	TRBJ1-6
CATADRQGKNIQYF	TGTGCCACCGCCGACCGACAGGGGAAAAACATTCAGTACTTC	-	TRBD1	TRBV13	TRBJ2-4
CASSVGVGGSDEQYF	TGTGCCAGCAGCGTAGGGGTTGGTGGTTCCGACGAGCAGTACTTC	once	-	TRBV9	TRBJ2-7
CASSIQKAPETQYF	TGTGCCAGTAGTATCCAAAAGGCCCCAGAGACCCAGTACTTC	-	-	TRBV19	TRBJ2-5
CASSLGTSHNEQFF	TGTGCCAGTAGTCTGGGGACTAGCCACAATGAGCAGTTCTTC	-	TRBD2	TRBV19	TRBJ2-1
CASSKGGRECEKLFF	TGTGCCAGCAGCAAAGGGGGCAGGGAGTGCGAAAAACTGTTTTTT	-	-	TRBV21-1	TRBJ1-4
CASSFVDANSYNSPLHF	TGTGCCAGTAGTTTTGTCGACGCCAACTCCTATAATTCACCCCTCCACTTT	-	-	TRBV19	TRBJ1-6
CASSEYRQNTEAFF	TGTGCCAGCAGTGAGTACAGGCAGAACACTGAAGCTTTCTTT	few	-	TRBV2	TRBJ1-1
CASSLDNYLQHF	TGTGCCAGCAGCTTAGACAATTATCTCCAGCATTTT	-	-	TRBV7-8	TRBJ1-5
CASSRLAVNYNEQFF	TGTGCCAGCAGCAGACTAGCGGTAAACTACAATGAGCAGTTCTTC	once	TRBD2	TRBV5-4	TRBJ2-1
CASSLLTGGDIQYF	TGTGCCAGCAGCTTGCTGACTGGAGGTGACATTCAGTACTTC	once	-	TRBV5-6	TRBJ2-4
CASSLVVGQLNTEAFF	TGCGCCAGCAGCTTGGTTGTCGGACAGTTGAACACTGAAGCTTTCTTT	-	-	TRBV5-1	TRBJ1-1
CASYGTVTTDTQYF	TGTGCCTCCTACGGGACAGTGACAACAGATACGCAGTATTTT	-	TRBD1	TRBV30	TRBJ2-3
CASDGEGTRNTEAFF	TGTGCCAGTGATGGGGAGGGGACAAGAAACACTGAAGCTTTCTTT	-	-	TRBV19	TRBJ1-1
CASSPDPTEAFF	TGTGCCAGCAGCCCGGATCCCACTGAAGCTTTCTTT	-	-	TRBV7-8	TRBJ1-1
CASRTGGSNSPLHF	TGTGCCAGCAGAACAGGAGGGAGTAATTCACCCCTCCACTTT	-	-	TRBV7-9	TRBJ1-6
CASSQLTSGGYNEQFF	TGCGCCAGCAGCCAACTAACTAGCGGGGGGTACAATGAGCAGTTCTTC	-	TRBD2	TRBV4-1	TRBJ2-1
CASSGGYTGELFF	TGTGCCAGCAGCGGGGGCTACACCGGGGAGCTGTTTTTT	-	-	TRBV13	TRBJ2-2
CASSSSGTWGHEQFF	TGTGCCAGTAGTTCCTCCGGGACCTGGGGCCATGAGCAGTTCTTC	-	-	TRBV19	TRBJ2-1